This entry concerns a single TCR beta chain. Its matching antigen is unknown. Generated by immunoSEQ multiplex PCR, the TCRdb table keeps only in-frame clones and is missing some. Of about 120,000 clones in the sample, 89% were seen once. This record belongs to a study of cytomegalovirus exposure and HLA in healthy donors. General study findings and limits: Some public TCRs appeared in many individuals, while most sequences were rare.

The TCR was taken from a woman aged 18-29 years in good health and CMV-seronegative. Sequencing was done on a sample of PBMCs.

CDR3 residues: CASSLQGLDSNQPQHF. CDR3 DNA sequence: TGCGCCAGCAGCTTGCAGGGGCTGGATAGCAATCAGCCCCAGCATTTT. The V and J genes are TRBV5-1 and TRBJ1-5; D might be TRBD1 (6 bases). CDR1 and CDR2 from the germline V gene are SGHRS and YFSETQ. The CDR3 consists of 16 residues. Trimming left V 1 base short and J 0 bases short, with 11 bases between.